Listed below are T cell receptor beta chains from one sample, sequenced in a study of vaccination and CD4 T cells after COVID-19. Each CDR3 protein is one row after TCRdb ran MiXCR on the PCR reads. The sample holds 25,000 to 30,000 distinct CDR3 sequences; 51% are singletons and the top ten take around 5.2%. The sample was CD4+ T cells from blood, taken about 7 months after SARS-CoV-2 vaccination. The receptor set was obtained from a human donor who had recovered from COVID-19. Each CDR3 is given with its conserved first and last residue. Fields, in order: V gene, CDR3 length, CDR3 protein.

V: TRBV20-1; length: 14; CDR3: CSARLAGGHNEQFF
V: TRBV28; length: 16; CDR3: CASRGTSGTRTDTQYF
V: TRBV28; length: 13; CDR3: CASTDDSNYGYTF
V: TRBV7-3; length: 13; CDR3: CASSSERGGELFF
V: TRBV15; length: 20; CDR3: CATSTDGTSGRAWDTGELFF
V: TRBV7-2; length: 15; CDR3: CASSPYVGENTEAFF
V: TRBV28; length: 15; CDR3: CASSWGRNLPYEQYF
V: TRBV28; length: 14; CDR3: CASTSADIFTEAFF
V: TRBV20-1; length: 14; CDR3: CSAPGTSGYNEQFF
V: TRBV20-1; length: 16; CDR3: CSAKGTGPLTQETQYF
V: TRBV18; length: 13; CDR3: CASSSQMNTEAFF
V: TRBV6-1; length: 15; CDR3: CASRDGAADRNEQFF
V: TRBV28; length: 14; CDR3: CASSSWTGSNEQFF
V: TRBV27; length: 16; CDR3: CASSLLARSSYNEQFF
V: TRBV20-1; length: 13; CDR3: CRGRELSTDTQYF
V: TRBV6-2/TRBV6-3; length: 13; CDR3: CASTPRWGDGYTF
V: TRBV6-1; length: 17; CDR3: CASRGLRAQYSNQPQHF
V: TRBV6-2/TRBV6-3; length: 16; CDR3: CASSIGRAGGYNEQFF
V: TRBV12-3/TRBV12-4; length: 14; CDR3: CASSISGARETQYF
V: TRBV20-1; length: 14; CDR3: CSAEGLAGGPEQFF
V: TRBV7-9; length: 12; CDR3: CASTEQSGELFF
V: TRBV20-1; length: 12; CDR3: CSASNPTGELFF